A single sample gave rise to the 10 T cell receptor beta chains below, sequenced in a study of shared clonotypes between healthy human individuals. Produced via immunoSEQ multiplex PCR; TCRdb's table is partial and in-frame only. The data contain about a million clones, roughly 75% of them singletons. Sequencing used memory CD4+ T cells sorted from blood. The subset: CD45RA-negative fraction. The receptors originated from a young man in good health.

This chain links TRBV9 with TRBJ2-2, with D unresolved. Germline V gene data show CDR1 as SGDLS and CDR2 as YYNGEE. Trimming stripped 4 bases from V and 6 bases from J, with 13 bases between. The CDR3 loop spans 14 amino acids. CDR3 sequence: CASSPVVSPGELFF. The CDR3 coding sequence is TGTGCCAGCAGCCCAGTGGTCAGTCCCGGGGAGCTGTTTTTT.

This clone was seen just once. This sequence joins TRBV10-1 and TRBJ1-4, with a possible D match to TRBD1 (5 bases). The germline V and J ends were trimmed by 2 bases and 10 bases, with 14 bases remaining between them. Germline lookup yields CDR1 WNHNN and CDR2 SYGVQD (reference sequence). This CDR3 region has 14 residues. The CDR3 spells CASSEDSGRGKLFF. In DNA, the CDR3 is TGCGCCAGCAGTGAGGACAGCGGAAGAGGAAAACTGTTTTTT.

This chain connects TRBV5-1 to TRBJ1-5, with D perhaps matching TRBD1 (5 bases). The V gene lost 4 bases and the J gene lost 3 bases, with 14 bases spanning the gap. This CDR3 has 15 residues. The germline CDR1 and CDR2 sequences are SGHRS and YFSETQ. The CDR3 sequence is CASSLAGTLNQPQHF. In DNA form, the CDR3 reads TGCGCCAGCAGCCTAGCAGGGACCCTCAATCAGCCCCAGCATTTT.

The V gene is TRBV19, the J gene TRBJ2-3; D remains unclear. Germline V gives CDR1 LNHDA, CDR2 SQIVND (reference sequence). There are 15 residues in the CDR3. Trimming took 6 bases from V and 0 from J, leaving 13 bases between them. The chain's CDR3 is CASSPGMGSTDTQYF. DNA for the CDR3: TGTGCCAGTAGCCCTGGGATGGGAAGCACAGATACGCAGTATTTT.

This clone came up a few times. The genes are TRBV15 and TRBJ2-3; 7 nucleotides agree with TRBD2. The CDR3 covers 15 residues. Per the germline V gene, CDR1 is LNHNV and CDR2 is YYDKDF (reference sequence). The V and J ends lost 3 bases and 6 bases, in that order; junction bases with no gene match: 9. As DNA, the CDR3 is TGTGCCACCAGCAGTCCCGGACTAGTGGTGGATACGCAGTATTTT. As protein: CATSSPGLVVDTQYF.

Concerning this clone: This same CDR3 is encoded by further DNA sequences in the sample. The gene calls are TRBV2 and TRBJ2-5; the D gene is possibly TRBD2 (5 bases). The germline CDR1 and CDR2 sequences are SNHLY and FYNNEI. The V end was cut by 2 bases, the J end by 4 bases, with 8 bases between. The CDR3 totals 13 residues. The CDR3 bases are TGTGCCAGCAGTGAACTCCGGGGAGAGACCCAGTACTTC. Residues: CASSELRGETQYF.

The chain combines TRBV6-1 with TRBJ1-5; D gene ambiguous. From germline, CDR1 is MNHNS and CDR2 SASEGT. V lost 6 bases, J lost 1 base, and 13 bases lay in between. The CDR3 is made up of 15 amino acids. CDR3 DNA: TGTGCCAGCAGCCCTGAGGGAGTGAGCAATCAGCCCCAGCATTTT. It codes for CASSPEGVSNQPQHF.

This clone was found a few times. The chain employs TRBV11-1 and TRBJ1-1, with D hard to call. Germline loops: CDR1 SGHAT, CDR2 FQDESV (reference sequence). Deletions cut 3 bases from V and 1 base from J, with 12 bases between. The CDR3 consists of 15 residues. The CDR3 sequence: CASSLDRSRNTEAFF. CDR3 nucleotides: TGTGCCAGCAGCTTGGACCGTTCACGGAACACTGAAGCTTTCTTT.

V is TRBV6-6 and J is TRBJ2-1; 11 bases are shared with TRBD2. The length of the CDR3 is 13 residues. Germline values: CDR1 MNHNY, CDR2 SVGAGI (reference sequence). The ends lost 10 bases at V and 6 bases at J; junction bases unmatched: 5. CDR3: CAISGRAVNEQFF. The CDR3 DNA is TGTGCCATTAGCGGGAGGGCGGTCAATGAGCAGTTCTTC.

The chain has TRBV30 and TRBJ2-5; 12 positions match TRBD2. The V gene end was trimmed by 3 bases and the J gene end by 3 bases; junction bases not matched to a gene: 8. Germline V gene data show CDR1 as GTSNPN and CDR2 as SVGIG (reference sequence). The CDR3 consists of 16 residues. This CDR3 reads CAWRGLAGGAKETQYF. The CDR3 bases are TGTGCCTGGAGGGGGCTAGCGGGAGGGGCAAAAGAGACCCAGTACTTC.